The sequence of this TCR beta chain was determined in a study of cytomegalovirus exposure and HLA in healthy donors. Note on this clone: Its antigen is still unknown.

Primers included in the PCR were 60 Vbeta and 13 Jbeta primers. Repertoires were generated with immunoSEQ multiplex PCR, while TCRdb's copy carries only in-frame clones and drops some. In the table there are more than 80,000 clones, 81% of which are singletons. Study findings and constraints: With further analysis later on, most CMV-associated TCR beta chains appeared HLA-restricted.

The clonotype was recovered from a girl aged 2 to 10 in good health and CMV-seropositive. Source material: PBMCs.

DNA of the CDR3: TGCGCCAGCAGCCTCGGTGATGCGGGAGACCACGAGCAGTACTTC. Its protein product is CASSLGDAGDHEQYF. J is TRBJ2-7 and V is TRBV5-1; TRBD2 matches 7 bases. Germline values: CDR1 SGHRS, CDR2 YFSETQ. CDR3 length: 15 amino acids. V dropped 4 bases and J dropped 5; count of bases not matched to a gene: 12. The variable domain in full, completed from reference TRBV5-1 and TRBJ2-7, reads KAGVTQTPRYLIKTRGQQVTLSCSPISGHRSVSWYQQTPGQGLQFLFEYFSETQRNKGNFPGRFSGRQFSNSRSEMNVSTLELGDSALYLCASSLGDAGDHEQYFGPGTRLTVT.